This TCR beta chain was captured in a study of T cells in Graves' hyperthyroidism and ophthalmopathy. Amplification of TCR beta CDR3 regions used RNA as the template. TCR CDR3 underwent first-round RT-PCR with the HTBI primer set. From the multiplex PCR reads, TCRdb called clonotypes with MiXCR, one entry per CDR3 protein. Among hundreds of thousands of distinct CDR3 sequences, around 15% were seen once, and the ten largest hold 18%. CDR3 size: 14 residues. Trimming cost V 5 bases and J 5 bases, with 12 bases left between them. Per the germline V gene, CDR1 is SGHAT and CDR2 is FQNNGV. Sequencing was done on a sample of blood. The chain uses TRBV11-2 and TRBJ2-2; D unclear. The source is a woman under 30 with Graves' hyperthyroidism. CDR3 coding DNA: TGTGCCAGCAGCCTCCCTCTGAGAACCGGGGAGCTGTTTTTT. Translating it yields CASSLPLRTGELFF.